The present TCR beta chain was sequenced within a study of blood T cells in healthy people across ages. On this clonotype: Its antigen is undetermined.

Study outcomes and limitations: Per-million-T-cell TCR beta diversity fell roughly linearly with age.

In terms of origin and age, donors were healthy Caucasian individuals from Russia aged roughly 6 to 95. The use of a sample-barcoded 5' primer and a J-beta primer mix characterized a second PCR of roughly 6 to 12 cycles. TCRdb used MiXCR to reprocess the 5' RACE reads, holding one entry per CDR3 protein. The sample lists roughly 800,000 distinct CDR3 sequences; over 45% were seen once. Germline V CDR1 and CDR2: DFQATT, SNEGSKA (reference sequence). Deletions cut 3 bases from V and 2 bases from J, with 12 bases between. The CDR3 consists of 14 residues. Material: blood. The clonotype originates from a man aged 30 to 45 in good health. The chain joins TRBV20-1 to TRBJ2-3; tentative D call: TRBD2 (6 bases). CDR3 amino acids: CSARGLHYTDTQYF. The DNA of the CDR3 is TGCAGTGCTAGGGGACTCCATTACACAGATACGCAGTATTTT.